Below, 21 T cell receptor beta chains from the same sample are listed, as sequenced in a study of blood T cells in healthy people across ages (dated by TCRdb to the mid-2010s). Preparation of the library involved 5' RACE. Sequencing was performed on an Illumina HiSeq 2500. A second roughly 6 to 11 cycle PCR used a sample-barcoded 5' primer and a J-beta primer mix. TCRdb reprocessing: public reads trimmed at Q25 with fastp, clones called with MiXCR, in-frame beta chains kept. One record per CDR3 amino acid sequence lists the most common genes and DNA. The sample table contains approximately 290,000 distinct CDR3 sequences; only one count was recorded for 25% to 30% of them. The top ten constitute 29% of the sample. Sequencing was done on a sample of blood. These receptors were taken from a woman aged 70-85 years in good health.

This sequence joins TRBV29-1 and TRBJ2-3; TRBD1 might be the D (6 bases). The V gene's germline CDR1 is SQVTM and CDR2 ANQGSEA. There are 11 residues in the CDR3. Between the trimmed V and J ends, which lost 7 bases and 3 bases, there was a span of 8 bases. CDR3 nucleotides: TGCAGCGCCGGACAGACAGATACGCAGTATTTT. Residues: CSAGQTDTQYF.

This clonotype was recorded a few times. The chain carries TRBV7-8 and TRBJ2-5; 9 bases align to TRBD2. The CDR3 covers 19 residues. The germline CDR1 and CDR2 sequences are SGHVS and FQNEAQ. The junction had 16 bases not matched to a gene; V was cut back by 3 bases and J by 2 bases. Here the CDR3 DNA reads TGTGCCAGCAGCTTCCTAATGGCGGGGGGGTTGGCGAGGCAAGAGACCCAGTACTTC. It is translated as CASSFLMAGGLARQETQYF.

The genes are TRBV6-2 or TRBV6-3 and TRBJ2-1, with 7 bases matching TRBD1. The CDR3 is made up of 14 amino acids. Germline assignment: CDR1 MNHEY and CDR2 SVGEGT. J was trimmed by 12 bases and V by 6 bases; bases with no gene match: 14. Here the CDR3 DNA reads TGTGCCAGCAGGCCAAACCCTACAGGGGCTGGGCAGTTCTTC. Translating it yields CASRPNPTGAGQFF.

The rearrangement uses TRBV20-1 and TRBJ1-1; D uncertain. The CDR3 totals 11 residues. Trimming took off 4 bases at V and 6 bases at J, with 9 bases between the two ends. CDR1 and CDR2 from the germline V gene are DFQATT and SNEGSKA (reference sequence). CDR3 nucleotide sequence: TGCAGTGCTAAGGGAACCCCTGAAGCTTTCTTT. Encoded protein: CSAKGTPEAFF.

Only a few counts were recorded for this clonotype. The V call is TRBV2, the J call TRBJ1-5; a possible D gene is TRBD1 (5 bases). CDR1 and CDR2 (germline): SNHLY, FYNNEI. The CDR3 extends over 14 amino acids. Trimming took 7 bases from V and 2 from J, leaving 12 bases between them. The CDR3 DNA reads TGTGCCAGCACTGTCCAGGGAGGCAATCAGCCCCAGCATTTT. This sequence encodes CASTVQGGNQPQHF.

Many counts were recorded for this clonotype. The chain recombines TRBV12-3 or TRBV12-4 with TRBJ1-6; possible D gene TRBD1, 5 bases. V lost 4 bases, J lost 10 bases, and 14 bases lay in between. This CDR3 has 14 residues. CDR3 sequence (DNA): TGTGCCAGCAGTTCCGGGACGACGGTCTCACCCCTCCACTTT. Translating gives CASSSGTTVSPLHF.

CDR3 DNA sequence: TGTGCCAGCAGTGAAAGATTGAATACGCAGTATTTT. Protein: CASSERLNTQYF. The chain recombines TRBV25-1 with TRBJ2-3; D not certain. The CDR3 sequence is 12 residues long. Trimming removed 2 bases at V and 7 bases at J, with 7 bases between. The germline gives CDR1 MGHDK, CDR2 SYGVNS.

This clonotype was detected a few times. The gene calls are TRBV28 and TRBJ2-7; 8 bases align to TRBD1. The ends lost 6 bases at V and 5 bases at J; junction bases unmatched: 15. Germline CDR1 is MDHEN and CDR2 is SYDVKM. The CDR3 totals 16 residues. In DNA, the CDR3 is TGTGCCAGCAGACCTACCGGGACAGGTCCAGGCCACGAGCAGTACTTC. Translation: CASRPTGTGPGHEQYF. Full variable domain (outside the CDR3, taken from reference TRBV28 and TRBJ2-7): DVKVTQSSRYLVKRTGEKVFLECVQDMDHENMFWYRQDPGLGLRLIYFSYDVKMKEKGDIPEGYSVSREKKERFSLILESASTNQTSMYLCASRPTGTGPGHEQYFGPGTRLTVT.

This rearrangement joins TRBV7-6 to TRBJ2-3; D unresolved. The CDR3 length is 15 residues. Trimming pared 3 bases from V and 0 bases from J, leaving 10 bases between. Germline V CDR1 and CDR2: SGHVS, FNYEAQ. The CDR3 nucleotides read TGTGCCAGCAGCTTGACAAAGGCTAGCACAGATACGCAGTATTTT. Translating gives CASSLTKASTDTQYF.

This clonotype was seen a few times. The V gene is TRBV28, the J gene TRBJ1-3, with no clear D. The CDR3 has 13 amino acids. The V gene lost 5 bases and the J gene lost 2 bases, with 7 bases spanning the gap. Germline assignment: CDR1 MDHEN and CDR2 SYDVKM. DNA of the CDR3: TGTGCCAGCAGTGTCCAGGCTGGAAACACCATATATTTT. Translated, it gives CASSVQAGNTIYF.

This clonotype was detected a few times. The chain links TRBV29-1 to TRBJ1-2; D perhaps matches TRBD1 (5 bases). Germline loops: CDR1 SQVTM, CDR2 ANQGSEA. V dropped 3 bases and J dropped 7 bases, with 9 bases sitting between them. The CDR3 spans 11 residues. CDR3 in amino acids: CSVDLQGGYTF. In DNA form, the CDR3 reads TGCAGCGTTGATCTCCAGGGTGGCTACACCTTC.

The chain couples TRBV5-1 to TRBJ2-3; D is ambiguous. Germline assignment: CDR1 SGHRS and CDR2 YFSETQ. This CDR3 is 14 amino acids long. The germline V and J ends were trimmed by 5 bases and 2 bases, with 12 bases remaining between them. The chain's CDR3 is CASSYPGSTDTQYF. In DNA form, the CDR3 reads TGCGCCAGCAGTTACCCGGGCTCCACAGATACGCAGTATTTT.

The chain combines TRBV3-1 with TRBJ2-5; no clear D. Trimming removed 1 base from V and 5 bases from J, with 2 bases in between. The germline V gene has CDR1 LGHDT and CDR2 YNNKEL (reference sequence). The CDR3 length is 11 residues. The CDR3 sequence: CASSQVETQYF. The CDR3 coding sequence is TGTGCCAGCAGCCAAGTGGAGACCCAGTACTTC.

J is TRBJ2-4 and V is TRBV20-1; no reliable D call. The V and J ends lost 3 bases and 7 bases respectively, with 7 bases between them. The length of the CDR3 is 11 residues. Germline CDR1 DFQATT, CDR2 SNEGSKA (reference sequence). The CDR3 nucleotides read TGCAGTGCTAGGTCCGGTAACATTCAGTACTTC. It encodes CSARSGNIQYF.

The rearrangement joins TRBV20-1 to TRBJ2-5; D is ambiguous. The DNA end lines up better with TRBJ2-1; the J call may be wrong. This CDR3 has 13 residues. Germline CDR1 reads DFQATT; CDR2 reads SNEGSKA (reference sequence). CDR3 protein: CSAGILLGHEQFF. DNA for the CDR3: TGCAGTGCGGGGATTCTGCTTGGCCATGAGCAGTTCTTC.

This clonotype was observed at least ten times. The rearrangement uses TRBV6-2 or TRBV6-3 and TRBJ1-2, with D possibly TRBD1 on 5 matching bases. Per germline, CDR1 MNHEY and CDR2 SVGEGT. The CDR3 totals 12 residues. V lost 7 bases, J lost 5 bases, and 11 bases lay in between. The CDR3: CASIDRGYGYTF. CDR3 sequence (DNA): TGTGCCAGCATCGACAGAGGTTATGGCTACACCTTC.

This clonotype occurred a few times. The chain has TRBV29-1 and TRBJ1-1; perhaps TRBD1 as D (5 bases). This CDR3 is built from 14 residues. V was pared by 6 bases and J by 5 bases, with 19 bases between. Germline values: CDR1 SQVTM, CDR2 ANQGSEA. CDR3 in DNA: TGCAGCGTCGTCTCTGGGGGGGGAGGGACTGAAGCTTTCTTT. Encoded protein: CSVVSGGGGTEAFF. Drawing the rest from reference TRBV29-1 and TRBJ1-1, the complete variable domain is SAVISQKPSRDICQRGTSLTIQCQVDSQVTMMFWYRQQPGQSLTLIATANQGSEATYESGFVIDKFPISRPNLTFSTLTVSNMSPEDSSIYLCSVVSGGGGTEAFFGQGTRLTVV.

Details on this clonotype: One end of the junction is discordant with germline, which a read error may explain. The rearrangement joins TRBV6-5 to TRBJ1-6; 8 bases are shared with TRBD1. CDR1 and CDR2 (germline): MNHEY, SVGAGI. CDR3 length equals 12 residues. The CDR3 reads CASSDRGSPLHF. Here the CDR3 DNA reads TGCGCCAGCAGCGACAGGGGATCACCCCTCCACTTT.

The CDR3 DNA reads as TGCGCCAGCAGCTTGATGGTGGACGGGGAGCTGTTTTTT. It codes for CASSLMVDGELFF. V and J are TRBV5-1 and TRBJ2-2; D is undetermined. The germline V gene has CDR1 SGHRS and CDR2 YFSETQ. The CDR3 sequence is 13 residues long. V lost 1 base, J lost 7 bases, and 8 bases lay in between.

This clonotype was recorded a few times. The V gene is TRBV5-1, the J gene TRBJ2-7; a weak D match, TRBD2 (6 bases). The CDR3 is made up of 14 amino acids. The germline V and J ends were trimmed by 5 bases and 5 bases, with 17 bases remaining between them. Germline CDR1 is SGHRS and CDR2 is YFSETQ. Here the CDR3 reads CASRDYGRGDEQYF. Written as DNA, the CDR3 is TGCGCCAGCAGAGATTACGGGAGAGGGGACGAGCAGTACTTC.

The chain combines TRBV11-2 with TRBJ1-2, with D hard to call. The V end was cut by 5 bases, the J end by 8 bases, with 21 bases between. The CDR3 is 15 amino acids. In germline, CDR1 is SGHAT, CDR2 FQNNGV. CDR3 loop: CASSPEWGPEGGYTF. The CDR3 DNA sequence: TGTGCCAGCAGCCCCGAGTGGGGTCCCGAGGGAGGCTACACCTTC.